This TCR beta chain was sequenced during a study of T cells in Graves' hyperthyroidism and ophthalmopathy. This clonotype was picked up a small number of times. Amplification of TCR beta CDR3 regions used RNA as the template. RT-PCR in the first round (using the HTBI primer set) targeted the TCR CDR3. Via MiXCR, TCRdb re-called the multiplex PCR reads, giving one row per CDR3 protein. The table lists 750,000 to 950,000 distinct CDR3 sequences, 35% to 45% of them singletons, with 8% to 9% in the top ten. Material for sequencing was blood. The sequence was obtained from a man between 18 and 35 years old with Graves' hyperthyroidism.

CDR3 amino acids: CSAAAGSYQETQYF. The CDR3 nucleotides read TGCAGTGCGGCCGCCGGTAGCTACCAAGAGACCCAGTACTTC. The V gene is TRBV20-1, the J gene TRBJ2-5; D is ambiguous. Trimming pared 6 bases from V and 0 bases from J, leaving 14 bases between. The CDR3 totals 14 residues. Germline CDR1 and CDR2: DFQATT and SNEGSKA (reference sequence).